The 3 T cell receptor beta chains below come from one sample, sequenced in a study of blood T cells in healthy people across ages. Primers used in a second PCR of roughly 6 to 11 cycles were a sample-barcoded 5' primer and a J-beta primer mix. TCRdb analysed the 5' RACE reads with MiXCR anew, one entry per CDR3 protein. Here the sample spans about 2 million distinct CDR3 sequences, around half being singletons. Sequences were obtained from blood. The receptors were sampled from a woman aged 40-49 years in good health.

J is TRBJ2-3 and V is TRBV4-3; D gene unclear. Germline V gene data show CDR1 as LGHNA and CDR2 as YSLEER. The CDR3 runs 13 residues. V lost 0 bases, J lost 9 bases, and 10 bases lay in between. The CDR3 reads CASSQEPSITQYF. As DNA, the CDR3 is TGCGCCAGCAGCCAAGAACCTAGTATCACGCAGTATTTT.

This clonotype was counted only a few times. The chain recombines TRBV20-1 with TRBJ2-4; perhaps TRBD2 as D (6 bases). Germline V gene lookup returns CDR1 DFQATT and CDR2 SNEGSKA (reference sequence). The CDR3 contains 14 residues. V was trimmed by 4 bases and J by 6 bases, leaving 16 bases between them. CDR3 in DNA: TGCAGTGCTACCCATGCCGGGACTCCAAACATTCAGTACTTC. Residues: CSATHAGTPNIQYF.

V and J are TRBV9 and TRBJ1-1, with unresolved D. Germline V gene lookup returns CDR1 SGDLS and CDR2 YYNGEE. The CDR3 is made up of 15 amino acids. Trimming shortened V by 0 bases and J by 4 bases, and 13 bases separated the two germline ends. CDR3 DNA sequence: TGTGCCAGCAGCGTAGCTTACGGGTGGAGCACTGAAGCTTTCTTT. It specifies CASSVAYGWSTEAFF.